Given below is one T cell receptor (beta chain) in context. In the study's own analysis: Scientists estimated how many nucleated cells there were by amplifying reference gene primers. Clones were sequenced by immunoSEQ multiplex PCR, and TCRdb holds only the in-frame ones, with some missing. Clone size and V and J calls were adopted from that table, with D and trimming inferred from the DNA. The table lists roughly 500,000 clones, roughly nine tenths of them singletons. The data are from a study of blood T cell repertoires in COVID-19. Study-wide background: Whether acute or convalescent, the COVID-19 samples came from the United States, Italy and Spain. PBMCs, B-cell-depleted T cells, or T cells provided the cDNA or gDNA that made up the material.

The CDR3 consists of 14 residues. Germline CDR1 reads MGHDK; CDR2 reads SYGVNS. The ends lost 0 bases at V and 6 bases at J; junction bases unmatched: 3. Material for sequencing was peripheral blood. The V and J genes are TRBV25-1 and TRBJ1-2, with TRBD1 matching over 8 bases. This TCR was sampled from a man aged 18 to 35 with COVID-19, enrolled during active disease. The CDR3 DNA follows: TGTGCCAGCAGTGAATACGGACAGGGAGATGGCTACACCTTC. Its translation: CASSEYGQGDGYTF.